The T cell receptor beta chain described here comes from a study of blood T cell repertoires in COVID-19. About the study: Acute and convalescent COVID-19 samples came from the United States, Italy and Spain. PBMCs, B-cell-depleted T cells, or T cells provided the cDNA or gDNA that made up the material.

The CDR3 extends over 15 amino acids. In the source study's methods: Amplification of reference gene primers was used by the study to estimate nucleated cell counts. TCRdb keeps only in-frame clones here, not all; method: immunoSEQ multiplex PCR. V and J calls and clone size are copied from that table; D and trimming were computed from the DNA. The table has 85,000 to 120,000 clones, about 85% seen once. Sequenced material: peripheral blood. The TCR comes from a man between 45 and 60 years old with active COVID-19. The chain recombines TRBV21-1 with TRBJ1-3. TRBV21-1 is assigned pseudogene status. The CDR3 sequence: CASSPREASGNTIYF. The CDR3 bases are TGTGCCAGCAGCCCCCGGGAAGCCTCTGGAAACACCATATATTTT.